The clone carrying this T cell receptor (beta chain) was counted many times. No antigen is known for it. The TCRbeta library was prepared with unique molecular identifiers. Each CDR3 protein gets one entry after TCRdb re-called the PCR reads with MiXCR. The sample has 450,000 to 600,000 distinct CDR3 sequences; over 10% are singletons. The data originate from a study of T-cell reconstitution after alpha-beta-depleted transplantation in children. Study results and limitations: Reportedly, only several hundred clones from non-depleted graft cells drove alpha-beta T-cell counts at about two months. Hyperexpanded clones declined; after one year, newly produced T cells mostly supplied diversity.

Germline loops: CDR1 SGHVS, CDR2 FNYEAQ. This CDR3 region has 13 residues. V lost 5 bases, J lost 7 bases, and 11 bases lay in between. The receptor's source is a male patient between 10 and 17 years old who had a stem cell transplant for acute myeloid leukemia, so the T cells may come from the graft donor. This sequence joins TRBV7-6 and TRBJ2-2; weak D call: TRBD2 (6 bases). The material sequenced was PBMCs, mostly from graft donor cells, taken 360 days after TCRalphabeta/CD19-depleted stem cell transplant. In nucleotides, the CDR3 is TGTGCCAGCAGCCCGGGACTTGGCGGGGAGCTGTTTTTT. Translation: CASSPGLGGELFF.